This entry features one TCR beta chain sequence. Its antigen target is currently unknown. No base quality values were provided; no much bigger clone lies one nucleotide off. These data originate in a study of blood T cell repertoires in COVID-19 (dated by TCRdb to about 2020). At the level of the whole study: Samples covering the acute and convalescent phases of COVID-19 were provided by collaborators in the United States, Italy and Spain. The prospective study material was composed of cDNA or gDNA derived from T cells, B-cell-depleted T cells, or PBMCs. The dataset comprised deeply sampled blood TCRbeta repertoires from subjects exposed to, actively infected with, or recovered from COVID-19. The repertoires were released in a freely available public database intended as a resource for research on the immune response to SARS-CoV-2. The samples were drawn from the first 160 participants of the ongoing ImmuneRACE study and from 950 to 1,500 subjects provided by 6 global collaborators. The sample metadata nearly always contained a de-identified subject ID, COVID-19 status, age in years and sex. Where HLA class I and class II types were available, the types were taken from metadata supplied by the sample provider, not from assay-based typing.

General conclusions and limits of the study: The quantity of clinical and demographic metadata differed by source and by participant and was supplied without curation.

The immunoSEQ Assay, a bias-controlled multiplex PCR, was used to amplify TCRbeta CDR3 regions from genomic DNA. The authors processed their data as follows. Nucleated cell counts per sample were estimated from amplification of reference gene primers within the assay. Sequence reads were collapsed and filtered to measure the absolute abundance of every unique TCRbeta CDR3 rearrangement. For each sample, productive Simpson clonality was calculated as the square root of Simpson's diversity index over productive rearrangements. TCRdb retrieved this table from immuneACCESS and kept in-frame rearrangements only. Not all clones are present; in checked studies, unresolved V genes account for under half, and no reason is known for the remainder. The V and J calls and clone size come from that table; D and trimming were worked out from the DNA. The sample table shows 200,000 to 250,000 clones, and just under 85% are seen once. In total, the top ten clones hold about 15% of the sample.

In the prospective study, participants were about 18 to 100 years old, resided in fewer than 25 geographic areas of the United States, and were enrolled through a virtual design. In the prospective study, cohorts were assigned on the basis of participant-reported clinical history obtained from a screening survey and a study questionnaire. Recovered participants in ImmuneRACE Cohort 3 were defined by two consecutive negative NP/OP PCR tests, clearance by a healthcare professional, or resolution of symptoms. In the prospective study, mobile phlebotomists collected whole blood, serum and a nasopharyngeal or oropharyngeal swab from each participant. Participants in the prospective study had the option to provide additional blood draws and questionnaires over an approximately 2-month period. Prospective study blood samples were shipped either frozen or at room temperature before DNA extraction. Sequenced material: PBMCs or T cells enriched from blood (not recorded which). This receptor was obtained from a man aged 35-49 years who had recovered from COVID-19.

The bases are TGCGCCAGCAGTGAGTCCCAACGGGGGGCAGATACGCAGTATTTT. This yields the protein CASSESQRGADTQYF. The chain joins TRBV10-1 to TRBJ2-3; TRBD2 fits 7 bases in the junction. The junction shows trimming of 0 bases on V and 4 bases on J, and the gene matches do not reach 4 bases of it. The CDR3 has 15 amino acids, counting the end cysteine and phenylalanine. Only the CDR3 part of the read is kept: 45 bases, read in frame from the first base. Per the germline V gene (reference sequence), WNHNN is the CDR1 and SYGVQD is the CDR2.